This T cell receptor (beta chain) came from a study of cytomegalovirus exposure and HLA in healthy donors. At the level of the study: A later analysis reported the 95 to 150 validation repertoires used the same platform as the 666 first-cohort repertoires.

Trimming took 1 base from V and 2 from J; bases not matched to a gene: 3. CDR1 is GTSNPN and CDR2 is SVGIG in the germline V gene (reference sequence). The CDR3 consists of 14 residues. Here immunoSEQ multiplex PCR was the method, and the copy in TCRdb shows in-frame clones only, minus some. The table has about 74,000 clones, roughly 94% seen once. Points on this clone: Its antigen is unidentified.

Notes on the study in general: Among the CMV-associated chains, a few were confirmed in vitro as specific for CMV antigens. Later, an analysis found that TCR clusters from the first cohort tended to co-occur in the roughly 130 validation repertoires. Some TCR beta chains (more than 150 of them) were listed as cytomegalovirus-associated.

This chain uses TRBV30 with TRBJ2-7; 9 nucleotides line up with TRBD1. Sequencing was done on a sample of PBMCs. The TCR originated in a woman between 18 and 29 years old in good health and CMV-seropositive. CDR3 protein: CAWSEGTGTYEQYF. CDR3 DNA: TGTGCCTGGAGTGAAGGGACAGGGACCTACGAGCAGTACTTC.